These 9 T cell receptor beta chains came from one sample sequenced in a study of blood T cell repertoires in COVID-19. Assay: immunoSEQ multiplex PCR; the TCRdb copy retains only in-frame clones and omits some. Found here are roughly 220,000 clones, approximately 80% of them singletons; the top ten hold approximately 4.6%. Sequencing used PBMCs or T cells enriched from blood (not recorded which). These receptors were collected from a man aged 25 to 40 with acute COVID-19.

The DNA of the CDR3 is TGTGCCAGCAGCTTGATTAAGGGGCCCAGGGACACCATATATTTT. Translated: CASSLIKGPRDTIYF. The J gene is TRBJ1-3, the V gene TRBV5-6; tentatively, D is TRBD1 (5 bases). The germline V and J ends were trimmed by 1 base and 8 bases, with 16 bases remaining between them. Germline-derived CDR1 and CDR2 are SGHDT and YYEEEE. CDR3 length: 15 amino acids.

This clone has only a few counts. The chain recombines TRBV19 with TRBJ2-2; no firm D call. The CDR3 extends over 13 amino acids. Germline CDR1 LNHDA, CDR2 SQIVND (reference sequence). Trimming shortened V by 1 base and J by 9 bases, and 9 bases separated the two germline ends. The CDR3 loop reads CASSIGLARELFF. For the CDR3, the DNA is TGTGCCAGTAGTATAGGGCTCGCCAGGGAGCTGTTTTTT.

This clone was seen only once. The chain joins TRBV7-9 to TRBJ2-7; 9 nucleotides line up with TRBD1. The CDR3 runs 15 residues. The V gene end was trimmed by 5 bases and the J gene end by 1 base; junction bases not matched to a gene: 6. Per the germline V gene, CDR1 is SEHNR and CDR2 is FQNEAQ (reference sequence). CDR3 sequence (DNA): TGTGCCAGCAGCCAGAGGGACAGGGATTCCTACGAGCAGTACTTC. Translation gives CASSQRDRDSYEQYF.

This rearrangement joins TRBV19 to TRBJ2-5; a possible D gene is TRBD1 (6 bases). This CDR3 region has 14 residues. Trimming left V 3 bases short and J 4 bases short, with 12 bases between. Germline lookup yields CDR1 LNHDA and CDR2 SQIVND (reference sequence). The CDR3 protein is CASSILGARETQYF. As DNA, the CDR3 is TGTGCCAGTAGTATTTTGGGGGCGAGAGAGACCCAGTACTTC.

This clone has ten or more counts. CDR3 region: CASSAQGYEQYF. The CDR3 DNA reads TGCGCCAGCAGCGCACAGGGCTACGAGCAGTACTTC. This sequence joins TRBV5-1 and TRBJ2-7, with a tentative D call TRBD1 (6 bases). The CDR3 runs to 12 residues. Trimming cost V 4 bases and J 3 bases, with 8 bases left between them. Germline V gene sequence: CDR1 SGHRS, CDR2 YFSETQ.

The DNA of the CDR3 is TGTGCCAGCAGTTTCACAGGCAACTATGGCTACACCTTC. Its translation is CASSFTGNYGYTF. V gene TRBV12-3 or TRBV12-4 combines with J gene TRBJ1-2, with D maybe TRBD1 (5 bases). CDR3 size: 13 residues. With 3 bases removed from V and 2 bases from J, the gap between germline ends came to 7 bases.

This clone is judged medium-sized. V gene TRBV9 combines with J gene TRBJ1-1; 9 bases line up with TRBD1. From germline, CDR1 is SGDLS and CDR2 YYNGEE. Trimming took 3 bases from V and 2 from J; bases not matched to a gene: 5. The CDR3 runs to 15 residues. The CDR3 region is CASSEGTGSNTEAFF. CDR3 coding DNA: TGTGCCAGCAGCGAGGGGACAGGGAGCAACACTGAAGCTTTCTTT.

The rearrangement uses TRBV28 and TRBJ1-5, with 9 bases lining up with TRBD1. With V trimmed by 4 bases and J by 6 bases, 7 bases remained unmatched. The CDR3 is 15 amino acids. Germline V gene sequence: CDR1 MDHEN, CDR2 SYDVKM. CDR3 bases: TGTGCCAGCAGTTCGGGACAGGGTTATGGTCAGCCCCAGCATTTT. This translates into CASSSGQGYGQPQHF.

J is TRBJ1-4 and V is TRBV10-1; D not certain. V lost 2 bases and J lost 3, with 10 bases in between. There are 15 residues in the CDR3. The germline CDR1 and CDR2 sequences are WNHNN and SYGVQD (reference sequence). CDR3 in amino acids: CASSEAARPNEKLFF. DNA of the CDR3: TGCGCCAGCAGTGAGGCCGCCAGGCCTAATGAAAAACTGTTTTTT.